What follows describes a single TCR beta chain. Its antigen target is currently unknown. No base quality information exists; no much larger clone differs at one position. Between the V and J ends, shortened by 0 bases and 3 bases respectively, the junction contains 6 bases. Looking up the germline V gene yields CDR1 SNHLY and CDR2 FYNNEI. Inclusive of the bounding cysteine and phenylalanine, the CDR3 is 14 residues long. The entry retains the CDR3 DNA only, 42 bases that are in frame from base 1. This entry comes from a study of blood T cells in healthy people across ages (dated by TCRdb to about 2015). Regarding the study in general: In model experiments, template switching captured about one uniquely barcoded TCR beta cDNA molecule for every two T cells. Age-related changes in TCR beta repertoire diversity were measured in the study by deep sequencing normalized with unique cDNA molecular identifiers. The study analyzed two additional independent replicas of 1 million unique cDNA reads from the same blood draw for two donors, one aged 18 to 30 and one aged 80 or older. Donors were grouped into four age groups: young (average 16 years), middle-aged (39), aged (over 55) and long-lived (about 90).

Systemically healthy Caucasian individuals from Russia, some 38 in total and aged about 6 to 90 years, were included as donors. About 10 milliliters of peripheral blood were drawn from each donor into EDTA-treated Vacutainer tubes. PBMCs were isolated by Ficoll-Paque density-gradient centrifugation, with at least 6 million obtained per sample. Total RNA was extracted from PBMCs with Trizol reagent, with at least 6 micrograms obtained per sample. For every donor, flow cytometry on a PBMC aliquot measured the percentage of naive CD45RAhigh/CD27high T cells. Libraries were prepared through 5' RACE. Sequencing took place on an Illumina HiSeq 2500. A second roughly 6 to 11 cycle PCR used a sample-barcoded 5' primer and a J-beta primer mix. A unique molecular identifier was introduced onto each TCR beta cDNA molecule by a template-switch 5' adaptor carrying 12 random nucleotides. At least 3 million CDR3-containing paired-end reads were obtained from each sample. First-strand cDNA was synthesized from all RNA with the Mint cDNA synthesis kit, primed by a TRBC-specific oligonucleotide. Following uracil-DNA glycosylase treatment, all cDNA underwent a first 18-cycle PCR with the universal primers M1SS and BC2_uni_R. In the paper's pipeline: Each sample was normalized by randomly selecting 1 million high-quality reads, each carrying a distinct molecular identifier. Reads with shared molecular identifiers were discarded instead of being binned into consensus sequences. MiTCR, set to a Q25 quality threshold and the strictest error-elimination algorithm, was used for CDR3 identification, clonotype clustering and error correction. A nonparametric unseen species model with Euler transformation was used to estimate a lower bound on total TCR beta diversity. TCRdb itself trimmed the public reads at Q25 with fastp, ran MiXCR and retained productive beta chains. Rows merge per CDR3 protein into single entries with the most common DNA and genes. The V and J calls come from TCRdb's annotation, not from the publication. This sample lists roughly 500,000 distinct CDR3 sequences; 24% were detected once. Jointly, the top ten make up around 10% of the sample.

Results and caveats for the whole study, not just this receptor: As age increased, observed TCR beta diversity per million T cells dropped in a roughly linear way, and a significant reduction was already evident by age about 40. The long-lived group showed more naive CD4+ T cells, fewer expanded clones and increased TCR diversity than the aged group, suggesting age selection. A strong correlation was found between observed TCR beta diversity and the percentage of naive T cells measured by flow cytometry. The CMV infection status of donors was not known, potentially confounding age-related changes in expanded clonotypes. Because profiling used bulk unsorted PBMCs, naive and antigen-experienced compartments could not be compared conclusively. Estimates of total diversity from one million sequenced T cells were regarded as lower bounds and underestimates.

This sample also appeared in a second study, on T cells of mothers and their children. As noted in the second study: The donors were nine systemically healthy Caucasian individuals, made up of three mothers and their six children. cDNA synthesis consumed the entire amount of extracted RNA, loaded at approximately 1.6 ug RNA in each 15 ul reaction. In the second PCR, sample barcodes and 2-4 random nucleotides were introduced via the M1S primer. Over 10 million TCR beta CDR3 reads came from each mother, compared with some 3 million reads from each child. In both related and unrelated pairs, thymic selection shapes the output of TCR recombination in a similar way, with inherited differences having only a minor effect. Normalized repertoire overlap in related mother-child pairs was always slightly higher than in unrelated mother-child pairs, but the difference was never significant. Persistent microchimeric T cell clones were not detected, at a sensitivity of 95 to 100 clones per million clonotypes. In the study, deep NGS was used to compare the TCR beta repertoires of mothers and children, and features distinguishing related mother-child pairs from unrelated individuals were sought. The mean age was roughly 36 +/- 4 years for the mothers and about 10 +/- 4 years for the children. After adapter ligation with NEBNext reagents, the libraries were sequenced on Illumina HiSeq 2000 with 100+100 nt paired-end reads. To prevent cross-contamination, the mother and child libraries were prepared a month apart and were sequenced in separate runs. Between roughly 500,000 and 2,100,000 distinct TCR beta clonotypes were identified per donor. Naive TCR beta clonotypes were estimated from low-frequency clonotypes matched to each donor's FACS-determined naive share, without sorting.

The source material was blood. The receptor was derived from a boy younger than 18 in good health. The chain is made from TRBV2 and TRBJ2-1; the D segment cannot be called with confidence. The CDR3 reads CASSEASLYNEQFF. The bases read TGTGCCAGCAGTGAAGCTAGCCTCTACAATGAGCAGTTCTTC.